These 6 T cell receptor beta chains originate from one sample sequenced in a study of T cells in Graves' hyperthyroidism and ophthalmopathy. Amplification yielded TCR beta CDR3 regions, with RNA transcripts as the source. A first-round RT-PCR of the TCR CDR3 used the HTBI primer set. TCRdb fed the multiplex PCR reads into MiXCR, producing one record per CDR3 protein. The data contain more than 350,000 distinct CDR3 sequences, roughly 17% of them singletons. Sample: blood. The origin of the receptors is a woman aged 30 to 39 with Graves' hyperthyroidism that later progressed to Graves' ophthalmopathy.

This clonotype was detected only a few times. The chain is built from TRBV14 and TRBJ2-7, with D possibly TRBD1 on 6 matching bases. The V end was cut by 0 bases, the J end by 2 bases, with 20 bases between. CDR1 SGHDN and CDR2 FVKESK come from the germline V gene. The CDR3 covers 18 residues. This CDR3 is CASSQEITRTVGPYEQYF. CDR3 nucleotides: TGTGCCAGCAGCCAAGAGATTACCAGGACAGTTGGTCCCTACGAGCAGTACTTC.

Ten or more counts support this clonotype. The chain combines TRBV7-9 with TRBJ2-7; TRBD1 matches at 7 bases. Germline CDR1 is SEHNR and CDR2 is FQNEAQ (reference sequence). There are 14 residues in the CDR3. Unmatched junction bases numbered 3, after V lost 2 bases and J lost 2 bases. CDR3 DNA sequence: TGTGCCAGCAGCTTAACAGGGGCAACCTACGAGCAGTACTTC. This encodes CASSLTGATYEQYF.

This clonotype came up many times. The rearrangement links TRBV2 to TRBJ1-3, with 7 bases that match TRBD1. CDR3 size: 14 residues. Unmatched junction bases numbered 6, after V lost 10 bases and J lost 0 bases. Per germline, CDR1 SNHLY and CDR2 FYNNEI. CDR3 DNA: TGTGCCAACGACAGGGATAACTCTGGAAACACCATATATTTT. Protein product: CANDRDNSGNTIYF. The full variable domain, completed using reference TRBV2 and TRBJ1-3, is EPEVTQTPSHQVTQMGQEVILRCVPISNHLYFYWYRQILGQKVEFLVSFYNNEISEKSEIFDDQFSVERPDGSNFTLKIRSTKLEDSAMYFCANDRDNSGNTIYFGEGSWLTVV.

This clonotype was picked up many times. V usage is TRBV28 and J usage is TRBJ1-1; D remains unclear. V was cut by 6 bases and J by 6 bases, with 20 bases left in between. Germline V CDR1 and CDR2: MDHEN, SYDVKM. There are 15 residues in the CDR3. CDR3 bases: TGTGCCAGCAGACTTTTAGGGAGGACGAGGGCTGAAGCTTTCTTT. It is translated as CASRLLGRTRAEAFF.

Of note for this clonotype: With a much larger clone just one base away, this may be a read error. The V and J genes are TRBV19 and TRBJ1-6; 8 bases are a match to TRBD1. The CDR3 contains 14 residues. Germline V lookup: CDR1 LNHDA, CDR2 SQIVND (reference sequence). The V segment lost 10 bases and the J segment 10 bases; nucleotides outside the gene matches: 12. The CDR3 nucleotides are TGTGCCAACCAGGACCAGGGGGCACGATCACCCCTCCACTTT. This codes for CANQDQGARSPLHF.

This rearrangement joins TRBV19 to TRBJ1-5, with D uncertain. Germline CDR1 and CDR2: LNHDA and SQIVND (reference sequence). V was trimmed by 3 bases and J by 6 bases, leaving 12 bases between them. The CDR3 extends over 14 amino acids. The CDR3 here is CASSIEGMAQPQHF. The CDR3 coding sequence is TGTGCCAGTAGTATTGAAGGGATGGCTCAGCCCCAGCATTTT.